This note documents a single T cell receptor beta chain sequence. The data were produced by immunoSEQ multiplex PCR, yet TCRdb's version contains in-frame clones alone and is incomplete. The sample records roughly 65,000 clones, approximately 83% being singletons. The entry originates in a study of technical replicates of blood from several donors. The CDR3 extends over 15 amino acids. Per germline, CDR1 SNHLY and CDR2 FYNNEI. The V end lost 5 bases, the J end lost 2 bases, and 15 bases lay between the germline ends. The clonotype was recovered from a human donor in good health. Some clones in this sample may be carry-over from other donors' samples. The chain uses TRBV2 and TRBJ1-1; D call uncertain. Sequencing used PBMCs. Here the CDR3 reads CASSREWQVNTEAFF. Here the CDR3 DNA reads TGTGCCAGCAGTCGGGAATGGCAGGTAAACACTGAAGCTTTCTTT.